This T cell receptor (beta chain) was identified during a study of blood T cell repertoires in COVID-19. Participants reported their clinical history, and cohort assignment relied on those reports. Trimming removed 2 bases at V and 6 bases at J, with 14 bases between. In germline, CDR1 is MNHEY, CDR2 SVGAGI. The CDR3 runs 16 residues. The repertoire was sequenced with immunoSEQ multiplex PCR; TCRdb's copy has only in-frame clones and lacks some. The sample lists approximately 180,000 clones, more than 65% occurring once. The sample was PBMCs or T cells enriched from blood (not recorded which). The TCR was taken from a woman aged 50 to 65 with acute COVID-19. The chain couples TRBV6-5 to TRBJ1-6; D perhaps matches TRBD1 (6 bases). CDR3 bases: TGTGCCAGCAGTTACGAGGCAGGGGCAGGTAATTCACCCCTCCACTTT. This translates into CASSYEAGAGNSPLHF.